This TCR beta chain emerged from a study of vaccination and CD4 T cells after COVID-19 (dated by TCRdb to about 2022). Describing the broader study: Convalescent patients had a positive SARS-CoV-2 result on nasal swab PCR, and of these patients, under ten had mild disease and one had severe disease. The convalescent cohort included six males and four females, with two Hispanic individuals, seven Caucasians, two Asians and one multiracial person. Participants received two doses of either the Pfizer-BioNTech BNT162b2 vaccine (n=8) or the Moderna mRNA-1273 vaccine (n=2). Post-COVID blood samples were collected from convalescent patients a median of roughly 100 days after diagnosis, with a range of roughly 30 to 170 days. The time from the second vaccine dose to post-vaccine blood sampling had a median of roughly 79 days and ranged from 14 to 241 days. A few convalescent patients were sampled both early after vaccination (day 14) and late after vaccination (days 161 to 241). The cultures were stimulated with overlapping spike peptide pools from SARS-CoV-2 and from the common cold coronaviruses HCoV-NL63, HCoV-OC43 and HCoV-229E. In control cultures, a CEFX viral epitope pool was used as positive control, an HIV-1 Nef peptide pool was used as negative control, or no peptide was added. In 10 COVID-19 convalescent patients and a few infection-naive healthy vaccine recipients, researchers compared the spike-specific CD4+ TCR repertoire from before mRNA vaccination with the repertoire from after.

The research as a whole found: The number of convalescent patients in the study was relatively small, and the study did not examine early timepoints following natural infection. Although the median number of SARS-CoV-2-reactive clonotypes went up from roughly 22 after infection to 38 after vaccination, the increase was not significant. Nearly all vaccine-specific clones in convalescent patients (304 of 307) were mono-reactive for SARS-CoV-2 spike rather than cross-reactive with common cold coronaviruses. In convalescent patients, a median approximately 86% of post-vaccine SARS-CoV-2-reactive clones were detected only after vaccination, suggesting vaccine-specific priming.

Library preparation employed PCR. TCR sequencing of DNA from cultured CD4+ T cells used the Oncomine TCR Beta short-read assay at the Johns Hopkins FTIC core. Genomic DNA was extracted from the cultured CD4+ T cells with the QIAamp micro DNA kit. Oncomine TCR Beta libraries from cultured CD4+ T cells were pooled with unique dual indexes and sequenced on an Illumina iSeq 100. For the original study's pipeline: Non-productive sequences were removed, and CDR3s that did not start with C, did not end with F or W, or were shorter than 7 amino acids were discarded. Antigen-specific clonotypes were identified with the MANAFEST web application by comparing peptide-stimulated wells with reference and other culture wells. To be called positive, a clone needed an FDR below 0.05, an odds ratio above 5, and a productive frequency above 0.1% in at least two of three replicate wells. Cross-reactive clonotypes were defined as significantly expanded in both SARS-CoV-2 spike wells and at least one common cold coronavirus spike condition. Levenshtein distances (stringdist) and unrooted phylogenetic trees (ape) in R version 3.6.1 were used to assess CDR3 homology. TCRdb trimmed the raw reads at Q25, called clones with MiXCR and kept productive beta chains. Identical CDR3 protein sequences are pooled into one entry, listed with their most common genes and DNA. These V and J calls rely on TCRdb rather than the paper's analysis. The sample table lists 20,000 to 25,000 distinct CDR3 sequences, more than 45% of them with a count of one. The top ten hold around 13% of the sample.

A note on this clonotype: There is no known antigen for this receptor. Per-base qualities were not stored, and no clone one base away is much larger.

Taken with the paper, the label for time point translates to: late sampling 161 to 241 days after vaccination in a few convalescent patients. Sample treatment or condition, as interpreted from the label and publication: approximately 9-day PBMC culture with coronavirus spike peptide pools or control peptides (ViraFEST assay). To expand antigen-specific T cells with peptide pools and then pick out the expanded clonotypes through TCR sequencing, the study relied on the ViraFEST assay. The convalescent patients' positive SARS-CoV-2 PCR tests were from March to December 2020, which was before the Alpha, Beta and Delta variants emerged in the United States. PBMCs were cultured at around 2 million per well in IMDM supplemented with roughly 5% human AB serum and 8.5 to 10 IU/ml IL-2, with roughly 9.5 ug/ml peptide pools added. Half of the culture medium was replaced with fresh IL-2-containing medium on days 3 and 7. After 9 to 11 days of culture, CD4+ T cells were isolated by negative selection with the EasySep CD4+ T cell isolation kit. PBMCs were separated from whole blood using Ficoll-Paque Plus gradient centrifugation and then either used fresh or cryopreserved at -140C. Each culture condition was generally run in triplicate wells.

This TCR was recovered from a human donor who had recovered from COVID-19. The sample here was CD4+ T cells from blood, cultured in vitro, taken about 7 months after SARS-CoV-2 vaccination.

The CDR3 region reads CASSPSGLSYEQYF. The DNA is as follows: TGTGCCAGCTCACCCTCAGGGTTATCCTACGAGCAGTACTTC. The receptor chain draws on TRBV18 and TRBJ2-7; TRBD1 might be the D gene, on 5 matching bases. V is pared back by 3 bases and J by 1 base, with 10 bases lying between the germline termini. CDR1 and CDR2, per the germline V gene, are KGHSH and LQKENI. The CDR3 starts with the cysteine, ends with the phenylalanine, and has 14 residues. CDR3 DNA is the only sequence kept; it has 42 bases, read in frame from the first base.